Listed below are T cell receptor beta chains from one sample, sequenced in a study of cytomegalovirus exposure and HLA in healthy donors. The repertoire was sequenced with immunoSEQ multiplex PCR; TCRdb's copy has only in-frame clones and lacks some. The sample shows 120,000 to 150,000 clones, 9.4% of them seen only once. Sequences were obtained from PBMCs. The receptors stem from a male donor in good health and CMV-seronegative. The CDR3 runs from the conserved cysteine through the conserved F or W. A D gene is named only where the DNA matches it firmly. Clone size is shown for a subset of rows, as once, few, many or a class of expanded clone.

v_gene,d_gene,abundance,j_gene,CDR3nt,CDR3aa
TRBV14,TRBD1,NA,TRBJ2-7,TGTGCCAGCAGCCACGGGACAGGGCCCTCCTACGAGCAGTACTTC,CASSHGTGPSYEQYF
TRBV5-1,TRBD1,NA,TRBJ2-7,TGCGCCAGCAGCGAGACCGGGACAGGGGTCGAGCAGTACTTC,CASSETGTGVEQYF
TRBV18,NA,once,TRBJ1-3,TGTGCCAGCTCCGAACGGGTCTCACCCCTGAATACTGGAAACACCATATATTTT,CASSERVSPLNTGNTIYF
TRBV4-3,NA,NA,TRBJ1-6,TGCGCCAGCAGCCAAGATCCGCGGAAAGAGTATTCACCCCTCCACTTT,CASSQDPRKEYSPLHF
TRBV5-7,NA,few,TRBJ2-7,TGTGCCAGCAGCTTCAGGGGGGCTGACGAGCAGTACTTC,CASSFRGADEQYF
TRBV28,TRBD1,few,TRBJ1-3,TGTGCCAGCAGACGACATCCTGGACAGGGGGCGAAGGGAAACACCATATATTTT,CASRRHPGQGAKGNTIYF
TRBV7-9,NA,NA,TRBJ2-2,TGTGCCAGCAGCTTAGCAAGACTAGTGGACGCCGGGGAGCTGTTTTTT,CASSLARLVDAGELFF
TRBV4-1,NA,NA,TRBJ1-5,TGCGCCAGCAGCCAAGTTACGGGGAATCAGCCCCAGCATTTT,CASSQVTGNQPQHF
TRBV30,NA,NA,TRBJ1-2,TGTGCCTGGAGTCGACAGCCAGACTATGGCTACACCTTC,CAWSRQPDYGYTF
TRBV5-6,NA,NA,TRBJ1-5,TGTGCCAGCAGCTTGCTGCAGGGTGGATATCAGCCCCAGCATTTT,CASSLLQGGYQPQHF
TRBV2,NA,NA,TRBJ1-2,TGTGCCAGCATTGACGGGTCCTGGGATGGCTACACCTTC,CASIDGSWDGYTF
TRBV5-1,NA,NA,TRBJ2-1,TGCGCCAGCAGCTTGGGGCCAGGGGCTGGCAATGAGCAGTTCTTC,CASSLGPGAGNEQFF
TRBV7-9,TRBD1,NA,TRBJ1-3,TGTGCCAGCAGCTTTGAGGGGGCAAGAGGAAACACCATATATTTT,CASSFEGARGNTIYF
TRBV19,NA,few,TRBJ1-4,TGTGCCAGTAGGGCCGATCGACCCGCGGATAATGAAAAACTGTTTTTT,CASRADRPADNEKLFF
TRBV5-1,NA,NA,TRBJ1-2,TGCGCCAGCAGCTCTGACGGGGGAGGCTATGGCTACACCTTC,CASSSDGGGYGYTF
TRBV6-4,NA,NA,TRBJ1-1,TGTGCCAGCAGTCTCTCCTATAAAAGCACTGAAGCTTTCTTT,CASSLSYKSTEAFF
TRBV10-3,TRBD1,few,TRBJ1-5,TGTGCCATCAGTGACCCCCGACAGGGGAATGATCAGCCCCAGCATTTT,CAISDPRQGNDQPQHF
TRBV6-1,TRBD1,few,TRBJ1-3,TGTGCCAGCAGGGGGACAGGGGTTGGAAACACCATATATTTT,CASRGTGVGNTIYF
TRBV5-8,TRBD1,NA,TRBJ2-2,TGTGCCAGCAGTAAAGGGACAGTGAACACCGGGGAGCTGTTTTTT,CASSKGTVNTGELFF
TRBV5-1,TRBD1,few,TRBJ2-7,TGCGCCAGCAGCTTGGAGGCGACAGGGGGGTACGAGCAGTACTTC,CASSLEATGGYEQYF
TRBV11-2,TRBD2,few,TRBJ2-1,TGTGCCAGCAGCTCGCTAGCGGGAGAGGGCGATGAGCAGTTCTTC,CASSSLAGEGDEQFF
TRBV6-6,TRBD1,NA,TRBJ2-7,TGTGCCAGCAGTTCAACCGGGACAGGGGGTAACGAGCAGTACTTC,CASSSTGTGGNEQYF
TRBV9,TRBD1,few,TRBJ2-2,TGTGCCAGCAGCGTAGTGGGGACAGGCCCCGGGGAGCTGTTTTTT,CASSVVGTGPGELFF
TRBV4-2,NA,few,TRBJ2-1,TGTGCCAGCAGCCAAGAGTGGCTAGCGCGCAATGAGCAGTTCTTC,CASSQEWLARNEQFF
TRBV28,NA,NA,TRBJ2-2,TGTGCCATCGAGGCGCGCGCGAACACCGGGGAGCTGTTTTTT,CAIEARANTGELFF
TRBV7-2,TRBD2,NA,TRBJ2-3,TGTGCCAGCAGCTTAGGGGGGAGGGGCACAGATACGCAGTATTTT,CASSLGGRGTDTQYF
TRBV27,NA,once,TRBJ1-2,TGTGCCAGCAGTCCCCTCCGACAGACTCTCTATGGCTACACCTTC,CASSPLRQTLYGYTF
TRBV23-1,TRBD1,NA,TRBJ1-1,TGCGCCAGCAGTCAATTGGAGAGACAGGGGAGCACTGAAGCTTTCTTT,CASSQLERQGSTEAFF
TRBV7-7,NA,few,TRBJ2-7,TGTGCTAGCAGCTGGGACCAGGGGAGCGAGCAGTACTTC,CASSWDQGSEQYF
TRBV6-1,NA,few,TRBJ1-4,TGTGCCAGCGGGGGGATGACGGACCCCAATGAAAAACTGTTTTTT,CASGGMTDPNEKLFF
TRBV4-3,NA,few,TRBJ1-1,TGCGCCAGCAGCCACTCCAGGGACACTGAAGCTTTCTTT,CASSHSRDTEAFF
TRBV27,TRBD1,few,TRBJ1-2,TGTGCCAGCGACTCTTTAAGGGGACAGGGAACCTACACCTTC,CASDSLRGQGTYTF
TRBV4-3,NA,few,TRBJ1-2,TGCGCCAGCAGCCAATCGAGGACAGTTGGAGGTGGCTACACCTTC,CASSQSRTVGGGYTF
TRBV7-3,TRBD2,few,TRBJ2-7,TGTGCCAGCAGCTTGGGCAGCGGGGGGCCGTACGAGCAGTACTTC,CASSLGSGGPYEQYF
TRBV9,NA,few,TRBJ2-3,TGTGCCAGCAGCGGACTGGAAGATACGCAGTATTTT,CASSGLEDTQYF
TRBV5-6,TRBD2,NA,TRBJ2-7,TGTGCCAGCAGCTTGAGCGGGGGGTCCTACGAGCAGTACTTC,CASSLSGGSYEQYF
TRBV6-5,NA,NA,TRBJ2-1,TGTGCCAGCAGTTACAAAGGGGGTTTCAACAATGAGCAGTTCTTC,CASSYKGGFNNEQFF
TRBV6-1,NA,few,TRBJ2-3,TGTGCCAGCAGTGATAGCAGGGGCGCAGTCGGTACGCAGTATTTT,CASSDSRGAVGTQYF
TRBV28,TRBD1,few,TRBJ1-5,TGTGCCAGCAGTACTCCGGGACAGGGGCCACCCCAGCATTTT,CASSTPGQGPPQHF
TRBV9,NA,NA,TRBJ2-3,TGTGCCAGCAGCGTAGACCCGGAGAGAGATACGCAGTATTTT,CASSVDPERDTQYF
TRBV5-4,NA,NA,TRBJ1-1,TGTGCCAGCAGCCCCGGGACACCCTCGAACACTGAAGCTTTCTTT,CASSPGTPSNTEAFF
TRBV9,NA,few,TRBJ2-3,TGTGCCAGCAGCGCCTCGGGGGTCCGTTCAGATACGCAGTATTTT,CASSASGVRSDTQYF
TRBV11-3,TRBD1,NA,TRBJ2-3,TGTGCCAGCAGCTTAGGAGGGACAGGGGCCGGAGATACGCAGTATTTT,CASSLGGTGAGDTQYF
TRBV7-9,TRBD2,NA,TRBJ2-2,TGTGCCAGCAGCGGCGGGAGGGCGGACACCGGGGAGCTGTTTTTT,CASSGGRADTGELFF
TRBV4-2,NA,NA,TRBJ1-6,TGTGCCAGCAGCCCTAGCGGACAGCTAGATAATTCACCCCTCCACTTT,CASSPSGQLDNSPLHF
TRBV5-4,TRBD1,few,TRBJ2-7,TGTGCCAGCAGCTTGGGAATACAGGGGGCGAGTTCCTACGAGCAGTACTTC,CASSLGIQGASSYEQYF
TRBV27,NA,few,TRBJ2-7,TGTGCCAGCAGTTTTCAGCGGTCCTACGAGCAGTACTTC,CASSFQRSYEQYF
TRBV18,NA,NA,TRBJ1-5,TGTGCCAGCTCACCCAACGCGAATCAGCCCCAGCATTTT,CASSPNANQPQHF
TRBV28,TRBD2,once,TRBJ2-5,TGTGCCAGCAGTTTGACGGGACTAGCGGGATCGGAGACCCAGTACTTC,CASSLTGLAGSETQYF